This entry lists 26 T cell receptor beta chains sequenced from one sample in a study of blood T cells in healthy people across ages. Using a J-beta primer mix together with a sample-barcoded 5' primer, a second PCR was run for roughly 6 to 12 cycles. MiXCR was run by TCRdb on the 5' RACE reads, yielding one entry per CDR3 protein. The table has 650,000 to 1,000,000 distinct CDR3 sequences, about 37% seen once; the top ten hold over 10%. The specimen was blood. The origin of the receptors is a young man in good health.

The sample holds many counts of this clonotype. The genes are TRBV27 and TRBJ2-7; a weak D match, TRBD2 (5 bases). There are 12 residues in the CDR3. The V gene's germline CDR1 is MNHEY and CDR2 SMNVEV (reference sequence). Between the trimmed V and J ends, which lost 5 bases and 7 bases, there was a span of 12 bases. This CDR3 reads CASSLRGREQYF. The CDR3 region has the DNA TGTGCCAGCAGTCTCCGGGGAAGGGAGCAGTACTTC.

This chain joins TRBV10-2 and TRBJ2-5; the D gene is possibly TRBD1 (6 bases). Germline assignment: CDR1 WSHSY and CDR2 SAAADI. The CDR3 is 16 residues long. The germline V and J ends were trimmed by 3 bases and 4 bases, with 18 bases remaining between them. CDR3 in amino acids: CASSEGRQGSVETQYF. DNA for the CDR3: TGCGCCAGCAGTGAAGGAAGGCAGGGGAGTGTAGAGACCCAGTACTTC.

Many counts were recorded for this clonotype. The chain employs TRBV15 and TRBJ1-5; no reliable D call. V was shortened by 8 bases and J by 1 base, with 6 bases between the two germline ends. The CDR3 runs 12 residues. Germline CDR1 is LNHNV and CDR2 is YYDKDF (reference sequence). CDR3 loop: CATGGSNQPQHF. The CDR3 DNA reads TGTGCCACCGGAGGGAGCAATCAGCCCCAGCATTTT.

This clonotype was detected ten times or more. The chain combines TRBV6-1 with TRBJ2-5; TRBD2 aligns across 12 bases. The CDR3 loop spans 16 amino acids. The germline gives CDR1 MNHNS, CDR2 SASEGT. Trimming removed 4 bases from V and 1 base from J; junction bases left unmatched: 4. CDR3 region: CASSVLAGGPQETQYF. In DNA form, the CDR3 reads TGTGCCAGCAGTGTACTAGCGGGGGGCCCCCAAGAGACCCAGTACTTC.

The chain combines TRBV5-1 with TRBJ2-3; D remains ambiguous. With 7 bases removed from V and 2 bases from J, the gap between germline ends came to 11 bases. CDR1 and CDR2 from the germline V gene are SGHRS and YFSETQ. There are 13 residues in the CDR3. CDR3 coding DNA: TGCGCCAGCTCCTCCCTACCCACAGATACGCAGTATTTT. Translating it yields CASSSLPTDTQYF.

This clonotype was detected ten times or more. J is TRBJ2-5 and V is TRBV12-3 or TRBV12-4; D gene unclear. With 2 bases removed from V and 4 bases from J, the gap between germline ends came to 5 bases. The length of the CDR3 is 12 residues. CDR3 sequence (DNA): TGTGCCAGCAGTTTACATGGAGAGACCCAGTACTTC. This gives the protein CASSLHGETQYF.

This clonotype was detected ten times or more. This chain joins TRBV7-2 and TRBJ2-1; possible D gene TRBD1, 5 bases. V lost 2 bases and J lost 9, with 20 bases in between. This CDR3 has 16 amino acids. Per germline, CDR1 SGHTA and CDR2 FQGNSA. The CDR3 spells CASSLRRAEQVSEQFF. The CDR3 nucleotides read TGTGCCAGCAGCTTAAGGAGAGCCGAACAGGTTTCTGAGCAGTTCTTC.

CDR3 DNA sequence: TGCAGTGCTAGAGACGGGGAAAGGGGCTCCTACAATGAGCAGTACTTC. This codes for CSARDGERGSYNEQYF. V and J are TRBV20-1 and TRBJ2-1, with D tentatively TRBD1 or TRBD2 (5 bases each). The J call could be wrong; TRBJ2-7 is a better fit for the DNA end. The CDR3 sequence is 16 residues long. Germline V gene sequence: CDR1 DFQATT, CDR2 SNEGSKA (reference sequence).

With regard to this clonotype: At one of its ends the junction is not consistent with the germline gene, which may arise from a read error. The J gene is TRBJ2-5, the V gene TRBV7-2; D could derive from TRBD1 or TRBD2 (5 bases each). The better agreement between TRBJ2-1 and the DNA end casts doubt on the J call. The CDR3 loop spans 16 amino acids. Germline V gene lookup returns CDR1 SGHTA and CDR2 FQGNSA. The CDR3 protein is CASSLGVGTVQETQFF. CDR3 DNA sequence: TGCGCCAGCAGCTTAGGTGTCGGGACGGTTCAAGAGACCCAGTTCTTC.

This clonotype was detected only a few times. V and J are TRBV7-9 and TRBJ2-7; 12 nucleotides align to TRBD1. Germline assignment: CDR1 SEHNR and CDR2 FQNEAQ (reference sequence). The CDR3 has 15 amino acids. The ends lost 5 bases at V and 6 bases at J; junction bases unmatched: 8. CDR3 sequence reads: CASSPPGTGGGEQYF. In nucleotides, the CDR3 is TGTGCCAGCAGCCCACCAGGGACAGGGGGCGGCGAGCAGTACTTC.

In its sample, this clonotype was seen a few times. This chain links TRBV2 with TRBJ2-7, with 7 bases matching TRBD1. After removal of 7 bases from V and 2 bases from J, the junction contained 5 bases not matched to a gene. The CDR3 extends over 13 amino acids. Germline V gives CDR1 SNHLY, CDR2 FYNNEI. The CDR3 DNA reads TGTGCCAGCACCCAAAGGGGGCCCTACGAGCAGTACTTC. Encoded protein: CASTQRGPYEQYF.

There are many counts of this clonotype. This chain connects TRBV10-3 to TRBJ2-6; D perhaps matches TRBD1 (6 bases). Trimming pared 3 bases from V and 0 bases from J, leaving 12 bases between. The germline V gene encodes CDR1 ENHRY and CDR2 SYGVKD. The CDR3 length is 17 residues. CDR3: CAISDPGHSSGANVLTF. In DNA form, the CDR3 reads TGTGCCATCAGTGACCCGGGACATAGCTCTGGGGCCAACGTCCTGACTTTC.

V is TRBV12-3 or TRBV12-4 and J is TRBJ2-1, with 7 bases lining up with TRBD2. After removal of 4 bases from V and 7 bases from J, the junction contained 16 bases not matched to a gene. This CDR3 is 17 amino acids long. CDR3 nucleotides: TGTGCCAGCAGTTCCTTGACTAGCACCCGGCTAGAGAATGAGCAGTTCTTC. Translating it yields CASSSLTSTRLENEQFF.

The sample holds a few counts of this clonotype. The DNA for the CDR3 is TGTGCCAGCAGTGTAAGGGCAGCGGGGAATCAGCCCCAGCATTTT. Translated, it gives CASSVRAAGNQPQHF. The V call is TRBV2, the J call TRBJ1-5; D is ambiguous. The CDR3 covers 15 residues. CDR1 and CDR2 from the germline V gene are SNHLY and FYNNEI. Trimming took 4 bases from V and 4 from J, leaving 14 bases between them.

The rearrangement uses TRBV5-1 and TRBJ1-5; 8 positions match TRBD1. Per germline, CDR1 SGHRS and CDR2 YFSETQ. The CDR3 runs 17 residues. The J segment lost 3 bases and the V segment lost 0 bases, leaving 8 bases of the junction unmatched. CDR3 protein: CASSLVPGQGTNQPQHF. The CDR3 DNA reads TGCGCCAGCAGCTTGGTCCCCGGACAGGGAACCAATCAGCCCCAGCATTTT.

This sequence joins TRBV5-1 and TRBJ2-1, with unresolved D. V was cut by 0 bases and J by 5 bases, with 12 bases left in between. CDR3 size: 15 residues. Germline V CDR1 and CDR2: SGHRS, YFSETQ. CDR3 sequence (DNA): TGCGCCAGCAGCTTGGGAAGGGATCTAAACAATGAGCAGTTCTTC. As protein: CASSLGRDLNNEQFF.

Points on this clonotype: This clone may be a read error of a much larger clone one base away. The V call is TRBV4-1, the J call TRBJ2-3, with D possibly matching TRBD2 (6 bases). The CDR3 is made up of 17 amino acids. V was trimmed by 5 bases and J by 4 bases, leaving 22 bases between them. The germline CDR1 and CDR2 sequences are MGHRA and YSYEKL. CDR3 residues: CASSSGVLAKRPDTQYF. The CDR3 DNA reads TGCGCCAGCAGCTCGGGGGTTCTGGCCAAACGCCCAGATACGCAGTATTTT.

This clonotype came up many times. The chain links TRBV12-3 or TRBV12-4 to TRBJ2-1, with D unresolved. Trimming cost V 1 base and J 11 bases, with 9 bases left between them. The CDR3 totals 12 residues. CDR3 loop: CASSLVSRQQFF. The CDR3, as DNA: TGTGCCAGCAGTTTAGTCTCTCGCCAGCAGTTCTTC.

This clonotype was seen a handful of times. The rearrangement joins TRBV7-3 to TRBJ2-1, with D perhaps TRBD2 (6 bases). CDR3 length equals 15 residues. V was pared by 5 bases and J by 4 bases, with 15 bases between. The germline CDR1 and CDR2 sequences are SGHTA and FQGTGA. CDR3 amino acids: CASSPLAGRYNEQFF. The CDR3 DNA reads TGTGCCAGCAGCCCCCTGGCAGGGAGGTACAATGAGCAGTTCTTC.

This clonotype appeared many times. The chain links TRBV20-1 to TRBJ2-1; 10 bases line up with TRBD2. This CDR3 has 15 amino acids. Germline V gene sequence: CDR1 DFQATT, CDR2 SNEGSKA (reference sequence). Trimming took 2 bases from V and 3 from J; bases not matched to a gene: 4. CDR3 in amino acids: CSARKTSGVYNEQFF. In nucleotides, the CDR3 is TGCAGTGCTAGAAAAACTAGCGGGGTCTACAATGAGCAGTTCTTC.

This clonotype was counted a few times. The chain is built from TRBV25-1 and TRBJ2-1, with TRBD2 matching 10 bases. The CDR3 has 20 residues. The trim removed 4 bases at V and 2 bases at J, leaving 17 bases unmatched. Germline V gene data show CDR1 as MGHDK and CDR2 as SYGVNS. CDR3 sequence: CASSGEGLAGDNSPYNEQFF. CDR3 DNA: TGTGCCAGCAGTGGTGAGGGCCTAGCGGGGGACAATTCCCCCTACAATGAGCAGTTCTTC.

This clonotype was recorded at least ten times. The chain couples TRBV20-1 to TRBJ2-1; 13 bases are shared with TRBD2. Germline CDR1 DFQATT, CDR2 SNEGSKA (reference sequence). The CDR3 extends over 13 amino acids. Germline trimming cut 6 bases from V and 9 bases from J; bases unmatched to any gene: 5. The CDR3: CSALTSGGPEQFF. The CDR3 nucleotides read TGCAGTGCCCTGACTAGCGGGGGGCCTGAGCAGTTCTTC.

For this clonotype: At one end the junction does not follow the germline gene, possibly because of a read error. The chain uses TRBV5-1 and TRBJ2-3; 7 bases align to TRBD2. Germline CDR1 SGHRS, CDR2 YFSETQ. The CDR3 contains 16 residues. The CDR3: CASSYNSGSFTGTQYF. The CDR3 DNA reads as TGCGCCAGCAGCTACAATAGCGGGTCCTTCACAGGTACGCAGTATTTT.

The gene calls are TRBV6-4 and TRBJ2-2; 7 bases match TRBD1. The germline V gene has CDR1 MRHNA and CDR2 SNTAGT. CDR3 length: 14 residues. Trimming removed 7 bases from V and 6 bases from J; junction bases left unmatched: 8. The CDR3 is CASKATGLAGELFF. In DNA form, the CDR3 reads TGTGCCAGCAAAGCGACAGGGTTGGCCGGGGAGCTGTTTTTT.

As concerns this clonotype: This may arise from a read error, as a much more abundant clone is one base away. The chain couples TRBV4-3 to TRBJ1-5, with 8 bases that match TRBD1. From germline, CDR1 is LGHNA and CDR2 YSLEER. Trimming at V came to 3 bases and at J to 4 bases, leaving 5 bases not matched to a gene. The CDR3 covers 15 residues. The CDR3 coding sequence is TGCGCCAGCAGCCAGGCGGGACAGGATAATCAGCCCCAGCATTTT. It yields the protein CASSQAGQDNQPQHF.

This chain uses TRBV7-2 with TRBJ2-3; TRBD1 is a possible D gene (8 bases). The CDR3 loop spans 15 amino acids. The germline gives CDR1 SGHTA, CDR2 FQGNSA. Trimming cost V 5 bases and J 4 bases, with 16 bases left between them. The CDR3 is CASSLTGGVSDTQYF. The CDR3 region has the DNA TGTGCCAGCAGCCTCACAGGGGGGGTTTCAGATACGCAGTATTTT.